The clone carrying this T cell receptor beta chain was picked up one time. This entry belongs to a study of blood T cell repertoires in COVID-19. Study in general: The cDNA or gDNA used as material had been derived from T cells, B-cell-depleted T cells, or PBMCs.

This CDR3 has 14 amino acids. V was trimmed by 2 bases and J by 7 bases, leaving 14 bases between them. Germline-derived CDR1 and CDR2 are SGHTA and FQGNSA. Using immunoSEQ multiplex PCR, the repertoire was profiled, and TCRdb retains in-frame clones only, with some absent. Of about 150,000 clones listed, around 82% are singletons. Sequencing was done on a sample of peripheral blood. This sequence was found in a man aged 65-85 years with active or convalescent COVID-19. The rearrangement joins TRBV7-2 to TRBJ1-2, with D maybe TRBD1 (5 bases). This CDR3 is CASSLKGWAVGYTF. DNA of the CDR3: TGTGCCAGCAGCTTAAAGGGGTGGGCTGTTGGCTACACCTTC.